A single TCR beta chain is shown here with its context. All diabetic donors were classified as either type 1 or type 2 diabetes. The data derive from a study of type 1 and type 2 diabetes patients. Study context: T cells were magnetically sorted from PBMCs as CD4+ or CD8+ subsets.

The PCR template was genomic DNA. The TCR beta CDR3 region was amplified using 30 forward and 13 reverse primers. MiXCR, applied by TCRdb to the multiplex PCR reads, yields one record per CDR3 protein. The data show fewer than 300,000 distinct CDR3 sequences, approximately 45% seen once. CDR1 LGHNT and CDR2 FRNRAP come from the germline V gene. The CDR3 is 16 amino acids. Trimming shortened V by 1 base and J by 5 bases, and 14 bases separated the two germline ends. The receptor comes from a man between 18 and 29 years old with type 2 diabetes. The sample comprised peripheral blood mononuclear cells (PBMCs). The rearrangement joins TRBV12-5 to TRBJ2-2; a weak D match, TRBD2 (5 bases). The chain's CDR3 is CASGLASGDKTGELFF. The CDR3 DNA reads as TGTGCTAGTGGTTTGGCTTCCGGGGATAAAACCGGGGAGCTGTTTTTT.